One sample yielded the 30 T cell receptor beta chains listed below, sequenced in a study of cytomegalovirus exposure and HLA in healthy donors (dated by TCRdb to the late 2010s). Library preparation employed the immunoSEQ multiplex PCR assay. What TCRdb holds here is the immuneACCESS table cut down to in-frame rearrangements. Part of the clones is not present; checked against another copy, under half of the missing clones reflect an unresolved V gene, and the others are unexplained. The sample includes roughly 120,000 clones, with about 88% observed a single time. Clones ranked in the top ten supply about 4.2% of the sample. The sample consisted of PBMCs. These receptors came from a man between 18 and 29 years old in good health and CMV-seropositive.

The chain recombines TRBV4-1 with TRBJ1-3; the D gene is possibly TRBD1 (5 bases). The V gene lost 3 bases and the J gene lost 2 bases, with 26 bases spanning the gap. Germline CDR1 and CDR2: MGHRA and YSYEKL. This CDR3 is built from 20 residues. DNA for the CDR3: TGCGCCAGCAGCCATGTACCCCCGGGCGGGTCCGGAGGGGCTGGAAACACCATATATTTT. It specifies CASSHVPPGGSGGAGNTIYF.

J is TRBJ2-3 and V is TRBV5-4; 8 positions match TRBD2. Germline-derived CDR1 and CDR2 are SGHNT and YYREEE (reference sequence). With 3 bases clipped from V and 4 bases from J, the junction kept 13 bases outside the gene matches. The CDR3 runs to 17 residues. DNA for the CDR3: TGTGCCAGCAGCTCCGCCCAGGTGCGGGGGGTGTCAGATACGCAGTATTTT. Protein product: CASSSAQVRGVSDTQYF.

The rearrangement joins TRBV19 to TRBJ2-3; D not resolved. V was cut by 5 bases and J by 2 bases, with 8 bases left in between. The germline V gene encodes CDR1 LNHDA and CDR2 SQIVND (reference sequence). The CDR3 extends over 13 amino acids. The CDR3 sequence is CASSPGHTDTQYF. As DNA, the CDR3 is TGTGCCAGTAGTCCCGGTCACACAGATACGCAGTATTTT. The complete variable domain, with remaining parts taken from reference TRBV19 and TRBJ2-3, reads DGGITQSPKYLFRKEGQNVTLSCEQNLNHDAMYWYRQDPGQGLRLIYYSQIVNDFQKGDIAEGYSVSREKKESFPLTVTSAQKNPTAFYLCASSPGHTDTQYFGPGTRLTVL.

This clone was observed once. The J gene is TRBJ2-3, the V gene TRBV7-2, with 12 bases that match TRBD2. The germline CDR1 and CDR2 sequences are SGHTA and FQGNSA. The J segment lost 2 bases and the V segment lost 5 bases, leaving 5 bases of the junction unmatched. The CDR3 contains 16 residues. The CDR3 loop reads CASSILAGGFTDTQYF. The CDR3 coding sequence is TGTGCCAGCAGCATCCTAGCGGGGGGGTTCACAGATACGCAGTATTTT.

The V call is TRBV28, the J call TRBJ1-5, with 8 bases that match TRBD1. The CDR3 consists of 15 residues. Germline V lookup: CDR1 MDHEN, CDR2 SYDVKM. V was clipped by 7 bases and J by 2 bases; unmatched bases: 7. The CDR3 DNA reads TGTGCCAGCACCCACAGGGGGTACGGCAATCAGCCCCAGCATTTT. It specifies CASTHRGYGNQPQHF.

The V call is TRBV28, the J call TRBJ1-1; tentative D call: TRBD1 (5 bases). The CDR3 totals 13 residues. The V and J ends lost 3 bases and 7 bases respectively, with 12 bases between them. The germline V gene encodes CDR1 MDHEN and CDR2 SYDVKM. The CDR3 reads CASSFAQGGEAFF. In DNA form, the CDR3 reads TGTGCCAGCAGTTTCGCCCAGGGTGGTGAAGCTTTCTTT.

The CDR3 DNA reads as TGCGCCAGCAGCTTGGTAAGCCGGCAGGGGAACACTGAAGCTTTCTTT. Its protein product is CASSLVSRQGNTEAFF. V usage is TRBV5-1 and J usage is TRBJ1-1; D might be TRBD1 (5 bases). The germline V gene has CDR1 SGHRS and CDR2 YFSETQ. The germline V and J ends were trimmed by 0 bases and 1 base, with 13 bases remaining between them. CDR3 length: 16 residues.

This chain joins TRBV5-6 and TRBJ1-6; 8 nucleotides align to TRBD1. CDR3 length equals 16 residues. The trim removed 4 bases at V and 7 bases at J, leaving 10 bases unmatched. In germline, CDR1 is SGHDT, CDR2 YYEEEE. DNA of the CDR3: TGTGCCAGCAGCATCGGACAGGGTTCTGAAAATTCACCCCTCCACTTT. The encoded protein is CASSIGQGSENSPLHF.

DNA of the CDR3: TGTGCCAGCAGTAAAGGCGGGGAGAATTCACCCCTCCACTTT. Its protein is CASSKGGENSPLHF. This rearrangement joins TRBV6-6 to TRBJ1-6; D gene unclear. V was trimmed by 5 bases and J by 7 bases, leaving 12 bases between them. The CDR3 runs to 14 residues. CDR1 and CDR2 (germline): MNHNY, SVGAGI (reference sequence).

This clone came up a few times. The gene calls are TRBV5-6 and TRBJ2-5, with TRBD1 identical over 7 bases. Per the germline V gene, CDR1 is SGHDT and CDR2 is YYEEEE. The CDR3 contains 13 residues. The junction had 0 bases not matched to a gene; V was cut back by 0 bases and J by 4 bases. DNA for the CDR3: TGTGCCAGCAGCTTGGACAGGGGAGAGACCCAGTACTTC. This sequence encodes CASSLDRGETQYF.

This chain connects TRBV7-2 to TRBJ2-7; possible D gene TRBD1, 5 bases. Trimming left V 4 bases short and J 1 base short, with 11 bases between. Looked up from germline, CDR1 is SGHTA and CDR2 is FQGNSA. This CDR3 region has 14 residues. The CDR3 DNA sequence: TGTGCCAGCAGCTCGAGACAGAAATCCTACGAGCAGTACTTC. This translates into CASSSRQKSYEQYF.

V usage is TRBV10-3 and J usage is TRBJ2-1, with 12 bases that match TRBD1. Germline CDR1 is ENHRY and CDR2 is SYGVKD. Trimming at V came to 2 bases and at J to 7 bases, leaving 12 bases not matched to a gene. The CDR3 extends over 18 amino acids. CDR3 loop: CAISEPPEGQGAVNEQFF. The CDR3 nucleotides read TGTGCCATCAGTGAGCCCCCTGAGGGACAGGGGGCCGTGAATGAGCAGTTCTTC.

The chain recombines TRBV10-3 with TRBJ1-1; TRBD1 might be the D (5 bases). V was trimmed by 0 bases and J by 5 bases, leaving 13 bases between them. The V gene's germline CDR1 is ENHRY and CDR2 SYGVKD. The CDR3 contains 15 residues. DNA for the CDR3: TGTGCCATCAGTGAGTCGGGGCAGTCCTTGACTGAAGCTTTCTTT. This codes for CAISESGQSLTEAFF.

This clone was recorded once. The genes are TRBV18 and TRBJ2-7; 8 bases agree with TRBD1. The CDR3 runs to 15 residues. CDR1 is KGHSH, CDR2 LQKENI, per germline. V was clipped by 5 bases and J by 4 bases; unmatched bases: 10. The CDR3 coding sequence is TGTGCCAGCTCATCTCTCGGGACAGGTCTTTACGAGCAGTACTTC. Translating gives CASSSLGTGLYEQYF.

The chain combines TRBV5-1 with TRBJ1-5; TRBD1 matches at 7 bases. V lost 4 bases and J lost 7; bases outside the gene matches: 8. This CDR3 has 14 amino acids. Germline assignment: CDR1 SGHRS and CDR2 YFSETQ. The CDR3 here is CASSPQGEAQPQHF. As DNA, the CDR3 is TGCGCCAGCAGCCCGCAGGGGGAAGCACAGCCCCAGCATTTT.

The V gene is TRBV6-5, the J gene TRBJ1-2; 7 nucleotides agree with TRBD1. The junction had 18 bases not matched to a gene; V was cut back by 8 bases and J by 12 bases. This CDR3 spans 14 amino acids. In germline, CDR1 is MNHEY, CDR2 SVGAGI. The CDR3: CASASPRQGQFHTF. The CDR3 DNA reads TGTGCCAGCGCCTCTCCGAGACAGGGCCAATTTCACACCTTC.

In nucleotides, the CDR3 is TGTGCCAGTAGTAACACAGGGGGTTACACTGAAGCTTTCTTT. It yields the protein CASSNTGGYTEAFF. The gene calls are TRBV19 and TRBJ1-1; 8 nucleotides match TRBD1. The V and J ends lost 4 bases and 3 bases, in that order; junction bases with no gene match: 4. CDR1 is LNHDA and CDR2 is SQIVND in the germline V gene (reference sequence). The CDR3 is made up of 14 amino acids.

V and J are TRBV2 and TRBJ1-5; TRBD1 might be the D (5 bases). V lost 3 bases, J lost 2 bases, and 8 bases lay in between. The CDR3 runs 14 residues. Germline V gene lookup returns CDR1 SNHLY and CDR2 FYNNEI. The CDR3: CASSEVTGNQPQHF. CDR3 sequence (DNA): TGTGCCAGCAGTGAGGTGACAGGCAATCAGCCCCAGCATTTT. Together with reference TRBV2 and TRBJ1-5, the CDR3 gives the full variable domain: EPEVTQTPSHQVTQMGQEVILRCVPISNHLYFYWYRQILGQKVEFLVSFYNNEISEKSEIFDDQFSVERPDGSNFTLKIRSTKLEDSAMYFCASSEVTGNQPQHFGDGTRLSIL.

The V and J genes are TRBV6-1 and TRBJ2-1; D unclear. CDR1 is MNHNS, CDR2 SASEGT, per germline. V lost 4 bases to trimming and J lost 8 bases, with 12 bases between them. The CDR3 loop spans 13 amino acids. CDR3 residues: CASSAGRAYEQFF. The DNA of the CDR3 is TGTGCCAGCAGTGCGGGTCGTGCTTATGAGCAGTTCTTC.

Remarks on this clone: Because the CDR3's place on the DNA is in doubt, the DNA is left out and the CDR3 is given as listed by TCRdb. In the same sample, other DNA sequences code for this CDR3. The rearrangement links TRBV5-6 to TRBJ2-7; TRBD2 is taken as the D call from the table, unchecked against the DNA. CDR1 is SGHDT and CDR2 is YYEEEE in the germline V gene. The CDR3 is 12 residues long, ends included. The CDR3 sequence is CATTFGAGEQYF.

This clone occurred once. V is TRBV25-1 and J is TRBJ2-1; 7 bases align to TRBD1. The CDR3 consists of 16 residues. CDR1 and CDR2 from the germline V gene are MGHDK and SYGVNS. V dropped 5 bases and J dropped 2; count of bases not matched to a gene: 9. The CDR3 sequence: CASSPWDRKAYNEQFF. The CDR3 nucleotides are TGTGCCAGCAGTCCCTGGGACAGAAAAGCCTACAATGAGCAGTTCTTC.

The chain combines TRBV7-9 with TRBJ1-5; D unclear. Germline V lookup: CDR1 SEHNR, CDR2 FQNEAQ (reference sequence). The length of the CDR3 is 19 residues. V was cut by 2 bases and J by 6 bases, with 26 bases left in between. The CDR3 region has the DNA TGTGCCAGCAGCTTAAGGGCCCATTCTATTCCGGAGGGTTTTCAGCCCCAGCATTTT. Translated, it gives CASSLRAHSIPEGFQPQHF.

This chain uses TRBV5-8 with TRBJ2-2; no firm D call. V shed 2 bases and J shed 1 base, with 6 bases lying between them. The length of the CDR3 is 14 residues. CDR1 and CDR2 from the germline V gene are SGHTS and YDEGEE. CDR3 nucleotides: TGTGCCAGCAGCTTTAGAGTGAACACCGGGGAGCTGTTTTTT. This translates into CASSFRVNTGELFF.

This chain joins TRBV27 and TRBJ1-3; D remains unclear. This CDR3 comprises 13 residues. CDR1 and CDR2 from the germline V gene are MNHEY and SMNVEV (reference sequence). Trimming took 8 bases from V and 3 from J, leaving 11 bases between them. The CDR3 is CASGSGFGNTIYF. As DNA, the CDR3 is TGTGCCAGCGGGTCCGGGTTTGGAAACACCATATATTTT.

The CDR3 DNA is TGTGCCAGCAGTGAAGCTTACTACGAGCAGTACTTC. Amino acids: CASSEAYYEQYF. The chain carries TRBV6-1 and TRBJ2-7; D is undetermined. V lost 0 bases and J lost 3, with 3 bases in between. There are 12 residues in the CDR3. The germline CDR1 and CDR2 sequences are MNHNS and SASEGT.

The chain uses TRBV7-6 and TRBJ1-1; the D is unclear. CDR1 and CDR2 from the germline V gene are SGHVS and FNYEAQ. V dropped 3 bases and J dropped 5 bases, with 16 bases sitting between them. This CDR3 is built from 15 residues. CDR3 DNA sequence: TGTGCCAGCAGCTTGGATTATGGGAGGAGGACTGAAGCTTTCTTT. Translating gives CASSLDYGRRTEAFF. Based on the CDR3 plus reference TRBV7-6 and TRBJ1-1, the full variable domain is GAGVSQSPRYKVTKRGQDVALRCDPISGHVSLYWYRQALGQGPEFLTYFNYEAQQDKSGLPNDRFSAERPEGSISTLTIQRTEQRDSAMYRCASSLDYGRRTEAFFGQGTRLTVV.

The rearrangement links TRBV7-6 to TRBJ1-1, with TRBD1 identical over 12 bases. Germline CDR1 reads SGHVS; CDR2 reads FNYEAQ. There are 19 residues in the CDR3. V lost 5 bases, J lost 0 bases, and 13 bases stayed unmatched. In DNA form, the CDR3 reads TGTGCCAGCAGCGCGATGGGACAGGGGGCGATTACTGTGAACACTGAAGCTTTCTTT. Translating gives CASSAMGQGAITVNTEAFF.

This clone was picked up a small number of times. The genes are TRBV29-1 and TRBJ2-7, with 11 positions matching TRBD2. Germline V gene data show CDR1 as SQVTM and CDR2 as ANQGSEA. This CDR3 has 15 amino acids. V shed 7 bases, J shed 2 bases, and the junction held 10 bases outside the gene matches. The CDR3 nucleotides are TGCAGCGCTAGCGGGGGGTCGATGCCAACCTACGAGCAGTACTTC. Its protein is CSASGGSMPTYEQYF.

This chain links TRBV27 with TRBJ1-2; a weak D match, TRBD1 (5 bases). This CDR3 comprises 16 residues. Germline V gives CDR1 MNHEY, CDR2 SMNVEV (reference sequence). Between the trimmed V and J ends, which lost 6 bases and 4 bases, there was a span of 21 bases. The CDR3 region is CASRSLPLRGAYGYTF. CDR3 nucleotides: TGTGCCAGCAGATCCCTCCCTTTAAGGGGTGCCTATGGCTACACCTTC.

V gene TRBV6-1 combines with J gene TRBJ2-7; D is perhaps TRBD2 (7 bases). The length of the CDR3 is 15 residues. Germline CDR1 reads MNHNS; CDR2 reads SASEGT. Trimming stripped 2 bases from V and 2 bases from J, with 13 bases between. This CDR3 is CASSEMGRGTYEQYF. CDR3 nucleotide sequence: TGTGCCAGCAGTGAAATGGGGAGGGGGACCTACGAGCAGTACTTC.